This TCR beta chain is from a study of brain T cells in children with intractable seizures. Only in-frame clones appear in the TCRdb table, and some are missing; sequencing was by immunoSEQ multiplex PCR. The sample lists about 64,000 clones; 95% to 97% were seen once. The sequence was obtained from a boy in the first two years of life with focal cortical dysplasia and intractable seizures. This sample comprised peripheral blood, obtained at surgery.

CDR3 DNA: TGTGCCAGTAGTATTCTTAGGGCAGGTCCTTACAATGAGCAGTTCTTC. The encoded protein is CASSILRAGPYNEQFF. V usage is TRBV19 and J usage is TRBJ2-1; D remains unclear. This CDR3 contains 16 residues. CDR1 is LNHDA, CDR2 SQIVND, per germline (reference sequence). V lost 3 bases and J lost 4, with 16 bases in between.